The 17 T cell receptor beta chains below were found in one sample sequenced in a study of CD8 T cells in Susac syndrome. Random-hexamer reverse transcription was applied to roughly 0.45 to 1 ug RNA. Via MiXCR, TCRdb re-called the immunoSEQ multiplex PCR reads, giving one row per CDR3 protein. The table lists some 200,000 distinct CDR3 sequences, 90% to 95% of them singletons. The sample consisted of CD4+ T cells from PBMCs. Source of these receptors: a human donor with multiple sclerosis.

The chain employs TRBV2 and TRBJ1-6; D remains ambiguous. The CDR3 covers 13 residues. Germline V gene lookup returns CDR1 SNHLY and CDR2 FYNNEI. Trimming removed 6 bases from V and 9 bases from J, with 12 bases in between. CDR3 protein: CASSEGPPSPLHF. The DNA for the CDR3 is TGTGCCAGCAGCGAGGGCCCTCCTTCACCCCTCCACTTT.

The sample holds one count of this clonotype. This chain links TRBV7-3 with TRBJ2-3; no clear D gene. Trimming cost V 5 bases and J 4 bases, with 7 bases left between them. CDR1 and CDR2 from the germline V gene are SGHTA and FQGTGA. The CDR3 is made up of 12 amino acids. Here the CDR3 reads CASSGSSDTQYF. CDR3 DNA: TGTGCCAGCAGCGGTTCGTCAGATACGCAGTATTTT.

This chain joins TRBV2 and TRBJ1-4; D gene unclear. V was clipped by 8 bases and J by 4 bases, with 5 bases between them. The germline V gene has CDR1 SNHLY and CDR2 FYNNEI. This CDR3 is built from 11 residues. CDR3 sequence (DNA): TGTGCCAGCGGGGTTAATGAAAAACTGTTTTTT. Residues: CASGVNEKLFF.

The chain has TRBV12-5 and TRBJ2-1, with 9 bases that match TRBD1. The CDR3 has 13 amino acids. Germline CDR1 is LGHNT and CDR2 is FRNRAP. With 9 bases clipped from V and 10 bases from J, the junction kept 10 bases outside the gene matches. The CDR3, as DNA: TGTGCTAGCTCCGGGACAGGGTCACGGGAGCAGTTCTTC. The encoded protein is CASSGTGSREQFF.

This sequence joins TRBV2 and TRBJ2-1; unclear D gene. The V gene's germline CDR1 is SNHLY and CDR2 FYNNEI. This CDR3 contains 12 residues. V was clipped by 11 bases and J by 4 bases, with 12 bases between them. The CDR3 DNA reads TGTGCCGCAAATAGCCGATACAATGAGCAGTTCTTC. As protein: CAANSRYNEQFF. The full variable domain, its missing parts supplied by reference TRBV2 and TRBJ2-1, is EPEVTQTPSHQVTQMGQEVILRCVPISNHLYFYWYRQILGQKVEFLVSFYNNEISEKSEIFDDQFSVERPDGSNFTLKIRSTKLEDSAMYFCAANSRYNEQFFGPGTRLTVL.

The chain joins TRBV29-1 to TRBJ1-2; TRBD1 agrees at 11 bases. This CDR3 has 12 amino acids. The V gene end was trimmed by 3 bases and the J gene end by 14 bases; junction bases not matched to a gene: 8. Germline CDR1 is SQVTM and CDR2 is ANQGSEA. The CDR3 nucleotides are TGCAGCGTTGAGAAGGACAGGGGGCGCGGAACCTTC. Protein: CSVEKDRGRGTF.

The CDR3 DNA reads TGCAGTGCCGTCAGGTCCTACAGCTCCCATAGCAATCAGCCCCAGCATTTT. This gives the protein CSAVRSYSSHSNQPQHF. The chain couples TRBV20-1 to TRBJ1-5; D is unclear. Germline V gives CDR1 DFQATT, CDR2 SNEGSKA (reference sequence). This CDR3 contains 17 residues. V was trimmed by 6 bases and J by 0 bases, leaving 21 bases between them.

This sequence joins TRBV11-2 and TRBJ2-1, with TRBD2 matching 8 bases. CDR3 length equals 13 residues. Germline lookup yields CDR1 SGHAT and CDR2 FQNNGV. Trimming at V came to 7 bases and at J to 5 bases, leaving 4 bases not matched to a gene. The CDR3 reads CASMRGAHNEQFF. The CDR3, as DNA: TGTGCCAGCATGCGGGGGGCCCACAATGAGCAGTTCTTC.

With regard to this clonotype: The junction and the germline gene differ at one end; a read error may be behind it. The chain recombines TRBV6-1 with TRBJ2-5; 8 nucleotides align to TRBD1. The CDR3 totals 14 residues. Germline V CDR1 and CDR2: MNHNS, SASEGT. Here the CDR3 reads CASREDRGGETQYF. The CDR3, as DNA: TGTGCCAGCAGAGAAGACAGGGGTGGGGAGACCCAGTACTTC.

The gene calls are TRBV5-1 and TRBJ2-7, with D tentatively TRBD2 (7 bases). The V gene's germline CDR1 is SGHRS and CDR2 YFSETQ. The CDR3 consists of 16 residues. The V end lost 0 bases, the J end lost 3 bases, and 16 bases lay between the germline ends. CDR3 loop: CASSLGGAGAYYEQYF. The CDR3 DNA reads as TGCGCCAGCAGCTTGGGGGGCGCGGGGGCCTACTACGAGCAGTACTTC.

V usage is TRBV14 and J usage is TRBJ1-1; D ambiguous. This CDR3 spans 12 amino acids. Deletions cut 4 bases from V and 9 bases from J, with 12 bases between. The germline V gene has CDR1 SGHDN and CDR2 FVKESK. The CDR3 spells CASSLLEPQAFF. The CDR3 nucleotides read TGTGCCAGCAGCCTCCTGGAGCCACAAGCTTTCTTT.

The rearrangement links TRBV2 to TRBJ2-5; D unresolved. Per germline, CDR1 SNHLY and CDR2 FYNNEI. The CDR3 extends over 13 amino acids. Between the trimmed V and J ends, which lost 6 bases and 1 base, there was a span of 9 bases. The DNA for the CDR3 is TGTGCCAGCAGCACGCAGACCCAAGAGACCCAGTACTTC. It yields the protein CASSTQTQETQYF. The whole variable domain, filled in from reference TRBV2 and TRBJ2-5, reads EPEVTQTPSHQVTQMGQEVILRCVPISNHLYFYWYRQILGQKVEFLVSFYNNEISEKSEIFDDQFSVERPDGSNFTLKIRSTKLEDSAMYFCASSTQTQETQYFGPGTRLLVL.

The V and J genes are TRBV6-6 and TRBJ2-7, with D perhaps matching TRBD1 (5 bases). The V and J ends lost 2 bases and 2 bases respectively, with 13 bases between them. CDR1 and CDR2 from the germline V gene are MNHNY and SVGAGI (reference sequence). The CDR3 is made up of 15 amino acids. Written as DNA, the CDR3 is TGTGCCAGCAGTTACCCCGCGGTGGGGCCCTACGAGCAGTACTTC. Amino acid sequence: CASSYPAVGPYEQYF.

The chain carries TRBV5-1 and TRBJ2-7; no definite D call. Trimming removed 0 bases at V and 7 bases at J, with 11 bases between. The germline V gene encodes CDR1 SGHRS and CDR2 YFSETQ. This CDR3 region has 13 residues. The CDR3 DNA follows: TGCGCCAGCAGCTTGGGTTTCAACCGGGAGCAGTACTTC. This sequence encodes CASSLGFNREQYF.

The chain combines TRBV3-1 with TRBJ2-1; D is undetermined. Between the trimmed V and J ends, which lost 4 bases and 10 bases, there was a span of 23 bases. The CDR3 runs to 16 residues. Per germline, CDR1 LGHDT and CDR2 YNNKEL (reference sequence). CDR3 sequence: CASSPRNLGLLGEQFF. The CDR3, as DNA: TGTGCCAGCAGCCCGAGAAATCTAGGCCTGTTAGGAGAGCAGTTCTTC.

The V gene is TRBV20-1, the J gene TRBJ2-5; 9 bases line up with TRBD1. The CDR3 totals 13 residues. Germline V gene lookup returns CDR1 DFQATT and CDR2 SNEGSKA (reference sequence). The junction had 8 bases not matched to a gene; V was cut back by 5 bases and J by 7 bases. DNA for the CDR3: TGCAGTGCTTCCCGGGACAGGGTGGGGACCCAGTACTTC. It translates to CSASRDRVGTQYF.

J is TRBJ1-5 and V is TRBV20-1, with 8 bases fitting TRBD1. The germline V gene has CDR1 DFQATT and CDR2 SNEGSKA (reference sequence). The CDR3 totals 12 residues. The J segment lost 7 bases and the V segment lost 4 bases, leaving 3 bases of the junction unmatched. Here the CDR3 DNA reads TGCAGTGCTAACAGGGGGGAACAGCCCCAGCATTTT. It translates to CSANRGEQPQHF.